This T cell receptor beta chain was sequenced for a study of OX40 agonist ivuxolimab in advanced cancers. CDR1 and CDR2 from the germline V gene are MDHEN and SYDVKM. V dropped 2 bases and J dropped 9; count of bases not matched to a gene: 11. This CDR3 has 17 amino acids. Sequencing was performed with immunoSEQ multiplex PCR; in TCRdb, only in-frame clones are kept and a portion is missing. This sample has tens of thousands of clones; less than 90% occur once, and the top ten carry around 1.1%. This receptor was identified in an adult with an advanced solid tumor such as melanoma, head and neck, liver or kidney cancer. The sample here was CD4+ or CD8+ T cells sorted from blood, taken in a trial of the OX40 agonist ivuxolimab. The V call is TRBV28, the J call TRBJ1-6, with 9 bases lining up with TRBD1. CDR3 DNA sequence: TGTGCCAGCAGTTTAATCGGGACAGGGTGGAGCAGTTCACCCCTCCACTTT. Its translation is CASSLIGTGWSSSPLHF.